A single sample gave rise to the 14 T cell receptor beta chains below, sequenced in a study of shared clonotypes between healthy human individuals. Sequenced by immunoSEQ multiplex PCR; TCRdb stores in-frame clones only, minus some. The repertoire holds some 600,000 clones, with about 95% as singletons. Naive CD8 cells were CD45RO-negative, positively selected for CCR7, excluding terminally differentiated effector memory CD45RA+ cells. Sequenced input: naive CD8+ T cells sorted from blood. The receptor source for this set is a woman aged 30 to 39 in good health.

This clone was seen a handful of times. This same CDR3 is encoded by further DNA sequences in the sample. The chain employs TRBV29-1 and TRBJ2-7; tentatively, D is TRBD1 (5 bases). Germline-derived CDR1 and CDR2 are SQVTM and ANQGSEA. CDR3 length: 12 residues. Trimming removed 1 base at V and 2 bases at J, with 6 bases between. CDR3 DNA: TGCAGCGTTGAAGGACAGCCCTACGAGCAGTACTTC. Protein: CSVEGQPYEQYF.

The chain links TRBV28 to TRBJ1-4; D remains ambiguous. CDR3 length: 15 amino acids. Germline CDR1 is MDHEN and CDR2 is SYDVKM. The V end lost 4 bases, the J end lost 4 bases, and 13 bases lay between the germline ends. CDR3 loop: CASSSPGPFNEKLFF. Written as DNA, the CDR3 is TGTGCCAGCAGTTCACCCGGGCCCTTTAATGAAAAACTGTTTTTT. The variable domain in full, with the rest retrieved from reference TRBV28 and TRBJ1-4, is DVKVTQSSRYLVKRTGEKVFLECVQDMDHENMFWYRQDPGLGLRLIYFSYDVKMKEKGDIPEGYSVSREKKERFSLILESASTNQTSMYLCASSSPGPFNEKLFFGSGTQLSVL.

The chain carries TRBV6-5 and TRBJ2-7; 10 bases match TRBD2. The CDR3 contains 16 residues. Germline CDR1 and CDR2: MNHEY and SVGAGI. Trimming removed 2 bases from V and 6 bases from J; junction bases left unmatched: 10. The CDR3 region has the DNA TGTGCCAGCAGTTACGGGTCGCTAGCGGGAGTCTCCGAGCAGTACTTC. Its translation is CASSYGSLAGVSEQYF.

Comment on this clone: The sample carries other DNA sequences with the same CDR3. V gene TRBV28 combines with J gene TRBJ2-7; D may be TRBD1 or TRBD2 (7 bases each). Germline V gives CDR1 MDHEN, CDR2 SYDVKM. CDR3 size: 13 residues. Trimming removed 6 bases from V and 4 bases from J, with 13 bases in between. CDR3: CASSQGGAYEQYF. DNA for the CDR3: TGTGCCAGCAGCCAGGGGGGGGCGTACGAGCAGTACTTC.

V and J are TRBV28 and TRBJ2-2; D is possibly TRBD2 (6 bases). Trimming stripped 2 bases from V and 3 bases from J, with 10 bases between. Germline V lookup: CDR1 MDHEN, CDR2 SYDVKM. This CDR3 contains 15 residues. CDR3: CASSLGLAYTGELFF. The CDR3 nucleotides are TGTGCCAGCAGTTTAGGGCTAGCGTACACCGGGGAGCTGTTTTTT.

This chain uses TRBV5-6 with TRBJ2-7; 12 bases fit TRBD2. Trimming cost V 0 bases and J 6 bases; bases outside gene matches: 7. Per germline, CDR1 SGHDT and CDR2 YYEEEE. The CDR3 length is 16 residues. CDR3 protein: CASSLALAGGYGEQYF. The CDR3 region has the DNA TGTGCCAGCAGCTTGGCTCTAGCGGGAGGGTACGGCGAGCAGTACTTC.

The rearrangement uses TRBV6-1 and TRBJ2-7, with D perhaps matching TRBD2 (5 bases). The CDR3 length is 15 residues. The V gene's germline CDR1 is MNHNS and CDR2 SASEGT. V was trimmed by 6 bases and J by 2 bases, leaving 17 bases between them. The CDR3 DNA reads TGTGCCAGCAGCCGTGGAGTAGGGAGTCCCTACGAGCAGTACTTC. Amino acids: CASSRGVGSPYEQYF.

The J gene is TRBJ1-1, the V gene TRBV2; no clear D. CDR1 is SNHLY, CDR2 FYNNEI, per germline. Trimming cost V 0 bases and J 3 bases, with 8 bases left between them. CDR3 length: 14 amino acids. CDR3 DNA sequence: TGTGCCAGCAGTGAAGCTGTAGGGTACACTGAAGCTTTCTTT. Its translation is CASSEAVGYTEAFF. Variable domain in full (rest from reference TRBV2 and TRBJ1-1): EPEVTQTPSHQVTQMGQEVILRCVPISNHLYFYWYRQILGQKVEFLVSFYNNEISEKSEIFDDQFSVERPDGSNFTLKIRSTKLEDSAMYFCASSEAVGYTEAFFGQGTRLTVV.

The chain couples TRBV12-5 to TRBJ2-3, with 9 bases matching TRBD1. The V gene's germline CDR1 is LGHNT and CDR2 FRNRAP. CDR3 length: 13 residues. Trimming took 6 bases from V and 5 from J; bases not matched to a gene: 3. CDR3 loop: CASGQGAIDTQYF. In nucleotides, the CDR3 is TGTGCTAGTGGACAGGGGGCGATAGATACGCAGTATTTT.

This clone turned up a few times. J is TRBJ1-1 and V is TRBV4-1; D is undetermined. This CDR3 comprises 14 residues. Germline CDR1 reads MGHRA; CDR2 reads YSYEKL. V was trimmed by 4 bases and J by 4 bases, leaving 13 bases between them. The CDR3 DNA is TGCGCCAGCAGCCTTGAGGATGTGGGCACTGAAGCTTTCTTT. Residues: CASSLEDVGTEAFF.

CDR3 region: CASSDPVQGPSGNTIYF. DNA for the CDR3: TGTGCCAGCAGTGACCCGGTACAGGGACCTTCTGGAAACACCATATATTTT. The chain joins TRBV6-4 to TRBJ1-3; maybe TRBD1 (6 bases). Trimming removed 2 bases at V and 1 base at J, with 15 bases between. The length of the CDR3 is 17 residues. Germline CDR1 is MRHNA and CDR2 is SNTAGT.

This sequence joins TRBV19 and TRBJ1-5; the match to TRBD1 covers 7 bases. The V segment lost 0 bases and the J segment 4 bases; nucleotides outside the gene matches: 15. CDR3 length: 19 amino acids. CDR1 is LNHDA and CDR2 is SQIVND in the germline V gene (reference sequence). DNA for the CDR3: TGTGCCAGTAGTATAGATGCATATGACAGGGTGACCCGAAATCAGCCCCAGCATTTT. Its translation is CASSIDAYDRVTRNQPQHF.

The chain links TRBV27 to TRBJ2-7; the D call may be TRBD1 or TRBD2 (5 bases each). This CDR3 has 14 amino acids. With 3 bases removed from V and 6 bases from J, the gap between germline ends came to 15 bases. Germline V CDR1 and CDR2: MNHEY, SMNVEV (reference sequence). The chain's CDR3 is CASSFLGVPLEQYF. In nucleotides, the CDR3 is TGTGCCAGCAGTTTTTTGGGGGTGCCTCTCGAGCAGTACTTC.

The gene calls are TRBV12-5 and TRBJ2-1; tentative D call: TRBD2 (6 bases). V was cut by 5 bases and J by 4 bases, with 12 bases left in between. CDR3 length: 14 amino acids. CDR1 is LGHNT, CDR2 FRNRAP, per germline. CDR3 coding DNA: TGTGCTAGTGGTCCGGGGGACGGTTACAATGAGCAGTTCTTC. As protein: CASGPGDGYNEQFF.